This TCR beta chain emerged from a study of brain T cells in children with intractable seizures. This CDR3 comprises 16 residues. Germline assignment: CDR1 SGHTS and CDR2 YDEGEE. V was shortened by 4 bases and J by 6 bases, with 22 bases between the two germline ends. Sequencing used immunoSEQ multiplex PCR; TCRdb keeps in-frame clones, though not all of them. The data contain tens of thousands of clones, 93% of them singletons. The chain couples TRBV5-8 to TRBJ1-1; no definite D call. This receptor was identified in a boy under two years old with tuberous sclerosis and intractable seizures. Sequencing was performed on peripheral blood, taken at surgery. CDR3 protein: CASSPIKLTGFAEAFF. In DNA, the CDR3 is TGTGCCAGCAGCCCGATTAAATTGACTGGGTTCGCTGAAGCTTTCTTT.